These 31 T cell receptor beta chains were sequenced from one sample in a study of blood T cell repertoires in COVID-19. Profiling relied on immunoSEQ multiplex PCR, and the TCRdb table lists in-frame clones only, not all of them. The data contain 75,000 or so clones, around nine tenths of them singletons. Sequencing input: peripheral blood. The receptor source for this set is a woman older than 75 with active or convalescent COVID-19.

The chain links TRBV6-5 to TRBJ2-7; TRBD1 aligns across 7 bases. CDR1 is MNHEY, CDR2 SVGAGI, per germline. The ends lost 0 bases at V and 4 bases at J; junction bases unmatched: 3. CDR3 length: 14 residues. CDR3 in DNA: TGTGCCAGCAGTTACTCGAAGGGGGCATACGAGCAGTACTTC. This encodes CASSYSKGAYEQYF.

The rearrangement uses TRBV4-3 and TRBJ2-3, with a possible D match to TRBD2 (5 bases). This CDR3 comprises 16 residues. Trimming cost V 3 bases and J 0 bases, with 13 bases left between them. Germline-derived CDR1 and CDR2 are LGHNA and YSLEER. The CDR3 nucleotides read TGCGCCAGCAGCCAGCAAATAGCGTTGAGCACAGATACGCAGTATTTT. Its protein product is CASSQQIALSTDTQYF.

This chain links TRBV10-3 with TRBJ2-2, with 12 bases identical to TRBD2. CDR1 and CDR2 (germline): ENHRY, SYGVKD. J was trimmed by 5 bases and V by 7 bases; bases with no gene match: 5. The CDR3 contains 15 residues. CDR3 in amino acids: CAITGLAGGTGELFF. In DNA form, the CDR3 reads TGTGCCATCACTGGGCTAGCGGGGGGGACCGGGGAGCTGTTTTTT.

V and J are TRBV4-2 and TRBJ1-5; D might be TRBD1 (6 bases). In germline, CDR1 is LGHNA, CDR2 YNFKEQ. The CDR3 extends over 15 amino acids. V was trimmed by 2 bases and J by 1 base, leaving 9 bases between them. The CDR3 DNA sequence: TGTGCCAGCAGCCAACAGGGGAACAGCAATCAGCCCCAGCATTTT. This codes for CASSQQGNSNQPQHF.

V gene TRBV10-3 combines with J gene TRBJ2-3, with D possibly being TRBD1 (5 bases). V shed 6 bases and J shed 5 bases, with 6 bases lying between them. Germline V gene data show CDR1 as ENHRY and CDR2 as SYGVKD. The CDR3 loop spans 11 amino acids. CDR3: CAIRGRDTQYF. CDR3 nucleotides: TGTGCCATCAGGGGGCGAGATACGCAGTATTTT.

The chain uses TRBV7-6 and TRBJ2-2; D ambiguous. The CDR3 runs 15 residues. Per the germline V gene, CDR1 is SGHVS and CDR2 is FNYEAQ. Trimming removed 1 base from V and 4 bases from J, with 10 bases in between. CDR3 bases: TGTGCCAGCAGCTTAGGGGCCACTTTCACCGGGGAGCTGTTTTTT. Its protein is CASSLGATFTGELFF.

The CDR3, as DNA: TGCAGTGCTAGTGGGGGGACTAGCGGGAGCGAGGAGACCCAGTACTTC. Encoded protein: CSASGGTSGSEETQYF. The chain is built from TRBV20-1 and TRBJ2-5; TRBD2 matches 14 bases. Per the germline V gene, CDR1 is DFQATT and CDR2 is SNEGSKA (reference sequence). V was clipped by 3 bases and J by 5 bases; unmatched bases: 8. The CDR3 loop spans 16 amino acids.

The J gene is TRBJ2-7, the V gene TRBV6-5; 14 bases line up with TRBD2. Germline V gives CDR1 MNHEY, CDR2 SVGAGI. The V gene end was trimmed by 2 bases and the J gene end by 3 bases; junction bases not matched to a gene: 3. CDR3 length: 16 amino acids. The CDR3, as DNA: TGTGCCAGCAGTTACCCCGGGACTAGCGGGGGCTACGAGCAGTACTTC. Encoded protein: CASSYPGTSGGYEQYF.

J is TRBJ1-3 and V is TRBV10-3; TRBD1 is a possible D gene (5 bases). The germline V gene has CDR1 ENHRY and CDR2 SYGVKD. Deletions cut 4 bases from V and 0 bases from J, with 13 bases between. CDR3 length: 16 residues. CDR3 bases: TGTGCCATCAGTGTTGGGGCAGTTACCTCTGGAAACACCATATATTTT. This codes for CAISVGAVTSGNTIYF.

This chain links TRBV5-4 with TRBJ2-5, with TRBD2 matching over 8 bases. V dropped 4 bases and J dropped 0; count of bases not matched to a gene: 8. The CDR3 is 16 residues long. CDR1 is SGHNT, CDR2 YYREEE, per germline (reference sequence). The CDR3 DNA sequence: TGTGCCAGCAGCCATGGCGGGGGGCGATACCAAGAGACCCAGTACTTC. It encodes CASSHGGGRYQETQYF.

The CDR3 DNA is TGTGCCAGTAGTGCGTCTAGCTCCTACAATGAGCAGTTCTTC. Its translation: CASSASSSYNEQFF. V gene TRBV19 combines with J gene TRBJ2-1, with D hard to call. Trimming removed 5 bases at V and 0 bases at J, with 8 bases between. From germline, CDR1 is LNHDA and CDR2 SQIVND (reference sequence). This CDR3 has 14 amino acids.

This chain connects TRBV6-1 to TRBJ1-1; TRBD1 matches at 11 bases. Looked up from germline, CDR1 is MNHNS and CDR2 is SASEGT. The ends lost 4 bases at V and 5 bases at J; junction bases unmatched: 3. The CDR3 runs 14 residues. The CDR3 nucleotides read TGTGCCAGCAGTGGGGACAGGGGGTGGACTGAAGCTTTCTTT. It codes for CASSGDRGWTEAFF.

The chain is built from TRBV28 and TRBJ1-2, with a possible D match to TRBD1 (6 bases). V was pared by 6 bases and J by 5 bases, with 28 bases between. This CDR3 contains 18 residues. The germline CDR1 and CDR2 sequences are MDHEN and SYDVKM. CDR3: CASSLLGAHRASGYGYTF. The CDR3 coding sequence is TGTGCCAGCAGCCTTTTGGGGGCCCACAGGGCTTCGGGGTATGGCTACACCTTC.

The V gene is TRBV7-8, the J gene TRBJ1-3; D ambiguous. Germline V gene lookup returns CDR1 SGHVS and CDR2 FQNEAQ. The V and J ends lost 3 bases and 1 base respectively, with 7 bases between them. The CDR3 runs to 14 residues. The CDR3 DNA reads as TGTGCCAGCAGCTTCTGGGAGTCTGGAAACACCATATATTTT. It yields the protein CASSFWESGNTIYF. The variable domain in full, with the rest retrieved from reference TRBV7-8 and TRBJ1-3, is GAGVSQSPRYKVAKRGQDVALRCDPISGHVSLFWYQQALGQGPEFLTYFQNEAQLDKSGLPSDRFFAERPEGSVSTLKIQRTQQEDSAVYLCASSFWESGNTIYFGEGSWLTVV.

This clone was observed a single time. The DNA for the CDR3 is TGTGCCAGCAGCCCCCGACTAGCCGGGGAGCTGTTTTTT. It translates to CASSPRLAGELFF. The genes are TRBV7-8 and TRBJ2-2; maybe TRBD2 (6 bases). CDR3 length: 13 amino acids. V lost 5 bases and J 6 bases, leaving 10 bases between the germline ends. Germline CDR1 reads SGHVS; CDR2 reads FQNEAQ.

The chain carries TRBV10-2 and TRBJ1-1; 9 bases map to TRBD1. The CDR3 consists of 11 residues. In germline, CDR1 is WSHSY, CDR2 SAAADI. With V trimmed by 8 bases and J by 7 bases, 2 bases remained unmatched. Here the CDR3 DNA reads TGCGCCAGCGGGACAGGGATTGAAGCTTTCTTT. Its protein is CASGTGIEAFF.

V is TRBV5-6 and J is TRBJ1-5; 9 positions match TRBD1. The germline V gene has CDR1 SGHDT and CDR2 YYEEEE. This CDR3 has 15 amino acids. J was trimmed by 6 bases and V by 3 bases; bases with no gene match: 7. CDR3 bases: TGTGCCAGCAGCTACGGGACAGGGTCAACTCAGCCCCAGCATTTT. It translates to CASSYGTGSTQPQHF.

V usage is TRBV11-3 and J usage is TRBJ2-5, with a weak D call TRBD2 (6 bases). The CDR3 is made up of 18 amino acids. Looked up from germline, CDR1 is SGHNT and CDR2 is YENEEA. Trimming shortened V by 0 bases and J by 2 bases, and 19 bases separated the two germline ends. The chain's CDR3 is CASSLDWTGWRGQETQYF. The CDR3 region has the DNA TGTGCCAGCAGCTTAGATTGGACGGGCTGGAGGGGTCAAGAGACCCAGTACTTC.

This chain joins TRBV29-1 and TRBJ1-1, with D hard to call. V was shortened by 4 bases and J by 7 bases, with 7 bases between the two germline ends. This CDR3 has 10 amino acids. Germline V gene sequence: CDR1 SQVTM, CDR2 ANQGSEA. The CDR3 region has the DNA TGCAGCGTTGGCGGCTATGAAGCTTTCTTT. Its protein is CSVGGYEAFF.

The chain combines TRBV18 with TRBJ1-5; 10 nucleotides agree with TRBD1. In germline, CDR1 is KGHSH, CDR2 LQKENI. V was pared by 0 bases and J by 1 base, with 0 bases of the junction left unmatched. This CDR3 spans 16 amino acids. The CDR3 sequence is CASSPPGQGSNQPQHF. The CDR3 DNA reads TGTGCCAGCTCACCACCGGGACAGGGGAGCAATCAGCCCCAGCATTTT.

This clone was seen just once. The rearrangement joins TRBV18 to TRBJ2-1, with 11 nucleotides matching TRBD2. J gave up 4 bases and V 6 bases, and 8 bases lay outside the gene matches. This CDR3 comprises 16 residues. The germline V gene has CDR1 KGHSH and CDR2 LQKENI. This chain's CDR3 is CASSQPTSGGYNEQFF. DNA of the CDR3: TGTGCCAGCTCCCAACCAACTAGCGGGGGTTACAATGAGCAGTTCTTC.

The table lists this clone with a count of one. V usage is TRBV6-2 or TRBV6-3 and J usage is TRBJ2-7; tentative D call: TRBD1 (6 bases). The CDR3 is 12 residues long. The germline CDR1 and CDR2 sequences are MNHEY and SVGEGT. Trimming took 5 bases from V and 3 from J, leaving 8 bases between them. CDR3 loop: CASSQGIYEQYF. CDR3 coding DNA: TGTGCCAGCAGTCAGGGGATCTACGAGCAGTACTTC.

V is TRBV6-5 and J is TRBJ2-7, with D perhaps TRBD2 (6 bases). There are 15 residues in the CDR3. V dropped 8 bases and J dropped 5 bases, with 22 bases sitting between them. Germline-derived CDR1 and CDR2 are MNHEY and SVGAGI. The CDR3 reads CASAQIRDFRNEQYF. In DNA form, the CDR3 reads TGTGCCAGCGCTCAAATCCGGGACTTTCGTAACGAGCAGTACTTC.

The V gene is TRBV2, the J gene TRBJ2-4; D is undetermined. Germline lookup yields CDR1 SNHLY and CDR2 FYNNEI. This CDR3 contains 14 residues. The V end lost 1 base, the J end lost 0 bases, and 4 bases lay between the germline ends. Here the CDR3 reads CASSEGLAKNIQYF. The CDR3 nucleotides read TGTGCCAGCAGTGAAGGACTAGCCAAAAACATTCAGTACTTC.

V is TRBV20-1 and J is TRBJ1-1; D possibly corresponds to TRBD1 (5 bases). The V gene lost 3 bases and the J gene lost 3 bases, with 8 bases spanning the gap. The CDR3 is 12 residues long. Germline CDR1 DFQATT, CDR2 SNEGSKA (reference sequence). CDR3 sequence (DNA): TGCAGTGCTAGTGAAGGGGACACTGAAGCTTTCTTT. Translated, it gives CSASEGDTEAFF.

The V gene is TRBV2, the J gene TRBJ2-7, with 8 bases lining up with TRBD2. Germline V gene data show CDR1 as SNHLY and CDR2 as FYNNEI. V lost 2 bases and J lost 2; bases outside the gene matches: 5. The CDR3 is made up of 15 amino acids. The CDR3 nucleotides read TGTGCCAGCAGTGAACTTCACGGGGGGGCCTACGAGCAGTACTTC. It codes for CASSELHGGAYEQYF.

The chain couples TRBV7-3 to TRBJ2-5; 10 nucleotides align to TRBD2. Germline V CDR1 and CDR2: SGHTA, FQGTGA. Trimming at V came to 5 bases and at J to 5 bases, leaving 8 bases not matched to a gene. The CDR3 extends over 15 amino acids. CDR3 residues: CASSLSGGKWETQYF. Written as DNA, the CDR3 is TGTGCCAGCAGCCTTAGCGGGGGGAAGTGGGAGACCCAGTACTTC.

This chain connects TRBV5-5 to TRBJ1-1, with a weak D call TRBD1 (5 bases). The ends were cut back, 0 bases at V and 4 bases at J, with 13 bases in the middle. CDR3 size: 15 residues. Per germline, CDR1 SGHKS and CDR2 YYEKEE (reference sequence). CDR3 residues: CASSLVPLGGTEAFF. As DNA, the CDR3 is TGTGCCAGCAGCTTGGTACCTCTCGGGGGCACTGAAGCTTTCTTT.

V is TRBV5-1 and J is TRBJ2-5; 10 bases are shared with TRBD1. V shed 4 bases and J 5 bases; nucleotides not matched to a gene: 5. Germline lookup yields CDR1 SGHRS and CDR2 YFSETQ. The CDR3 has 14 amino acids. This chain's CDR3 is CASSGGTGEETQYF. The CDR3 nucleotides are TGCGCCAGCAGCGGCGGGACAGGGGAGGAGACCCAGTACTTC.

The chain carries TRBV4-3 and TRBJ2-3; a possible D gene is TRBD2 (6 bases). The CDR3 is 15 amino acids. In germline, CDR1 is LGHNA, CDR2 YSLEER. Between the trimmed V and J ends, which lost 4 bases and 4 bases, there was a span of 15 bases. The CDR3: CASSRGAAGSDTQYF. The CDR3, as DNA: TGCGCCAGCAGCCGCGGGGCGGCAGGGTCAGATACGCAGTATTTT.

This sequence joins TRBV18 and TRBJ2-7; perhaps TRBD2 as D (6 bases). V gave up 0 bases and J gave up 3 bases, with 15 bases separating them. Germline loops: CDR1 KGHSH, CDR2 LQKENI. This CDR3 is built from 16 residues. The chain's CDR3 is CASSPPRGTLDYEQYF. CDR3 DNA sequence: TGTGCCAGCTCACCACCGCGGGGAACCCTAGACTACGAGCAGTACTTC.